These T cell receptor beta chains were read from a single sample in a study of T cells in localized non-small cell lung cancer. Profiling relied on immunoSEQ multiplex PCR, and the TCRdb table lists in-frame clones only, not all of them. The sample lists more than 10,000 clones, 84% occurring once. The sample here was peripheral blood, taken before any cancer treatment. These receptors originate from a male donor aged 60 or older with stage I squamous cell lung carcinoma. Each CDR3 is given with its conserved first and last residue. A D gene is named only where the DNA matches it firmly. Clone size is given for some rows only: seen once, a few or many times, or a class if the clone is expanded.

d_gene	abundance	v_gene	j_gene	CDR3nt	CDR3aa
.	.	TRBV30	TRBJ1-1	TGTGCCTGGAGTGCTCAGCCGGGGTCTGAAGCTTTCTTT	CAWSAQPGSEAFF
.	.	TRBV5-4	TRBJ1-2	TGTGCCAGCAGCTTGGAGGGGGGGGGCCGAAGAGGCTACACCTTC	CASSLEGGGRRGYTF
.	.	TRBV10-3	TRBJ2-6	TGTGCCATCAGGGTCGACGGGGCGTTGGGGGCCAACGTCCTGACTTTC	CAIRVDGALGANVLTF
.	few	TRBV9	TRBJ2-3	TGTGCCAGCAGCGCTGGGGGGGGGCCGGATACGCAGTATTTT	CASSAGGGPDTQYF
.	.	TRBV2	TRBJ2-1	TGTGCCAGCAGGGGAGTCGGGGATGAGCAGTTCTTC	CASRGVGDEQFF
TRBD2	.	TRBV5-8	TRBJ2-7	TGTGCCAGCAGCCCAACTAGCGGGAGGGCCTCATACGAGCAGTACTTC	CASSPTSGRASYEQYF
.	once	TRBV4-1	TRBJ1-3	TGCGCCAGCAGTACAACCCCTGGAAACACCATATATTTT	CASSTTPGNTIYF
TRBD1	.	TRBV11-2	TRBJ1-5	TGTGCCAGCAGCCCGGACAGGGCTCAGCCCCAGCATTTT	CASSPDRAQPQHF
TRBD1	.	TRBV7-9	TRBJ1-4	TGTGCCAGCAGCCGGGACAGGGGATGGGGTAATGAAAAACTGTTTTTT	CASSRDRGWGNEKLFF
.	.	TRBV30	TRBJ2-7	TGTGCCTGGGGGGGTGGTGGGGCTGGCGAGCAGTACTTC	CAWGGGGAGEQYF
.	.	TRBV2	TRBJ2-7	TGTGCCAGCAGTGGGCAGGGGACCCACGAGCAGTACTTC	CASSGQGTHEQYF
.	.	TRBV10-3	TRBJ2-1	TGTGCCACCACTAGTCGTCCTGACAATGAGCAGTTCTTC	CATTSRPDNEQFF
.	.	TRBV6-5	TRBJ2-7	TGTGCCAGCAGTTCGGACACCTACGAGCAGTACTTC	CASSSDTYEQYF
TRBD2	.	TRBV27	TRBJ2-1	TGTGCCAGCAGTTTCTCTAGCGGGAGCAACCACAATGAGCAGTTCTTC	CASSFSSGSNHNEQFF
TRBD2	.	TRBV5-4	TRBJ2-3	TGTGCCAGCAGCTCCGGGACTAGCGGGAGGTTGGGTCTCGGCACAGATACGCAGTATTTT	CASSSGTSGRLGLGTDTQYF
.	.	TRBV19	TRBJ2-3	TGTGCCAGTAGTATTTTTGGGGGCCAGTCTGATACGCAGTATTTT	CASSIFGGQSDTQYF
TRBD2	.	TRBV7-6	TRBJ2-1	TGTGCCAGCAGCTCCGGACTAGCGGGAGAGGAACTCAATGAGCAGTTCTTC	CASSSGLAGEELNEQFF
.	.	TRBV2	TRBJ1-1	TGTGCCAGCAGTGGACAGTCGAACACTGAAGCTTTCTTT	CASSGQSNTEAFF
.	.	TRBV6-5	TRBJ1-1	TGTGCCAGCAGCCGATCCGGGAGGGGGAACACTGAAGCTTTCTTT	CASSRSGRGNTEAFF
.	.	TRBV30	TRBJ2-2	TGTGCCTGGAGTGTAAGCAGGAAGAACACCGGGGAGCTGTTTTTT	CAWSVSRKNTGELFF
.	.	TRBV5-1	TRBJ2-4	TGCGCCAGCAGCTTGGAATCAGGATTAGCCAAAAACATTCAGTACTTC	CASSLESGLAKNIQYF
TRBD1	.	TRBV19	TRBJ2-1	TGTGCCAGTAGTGCTTCCCGGGACAGAGTAGGATATGAGCAGTTCTTC	CASSASRDRVGYEQFF
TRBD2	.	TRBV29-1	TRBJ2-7	TGCAGCGTTGCGGGGCGGGGGGCTTCCTACGAGCAGTACTTC	CSVAGRGASYEQYF
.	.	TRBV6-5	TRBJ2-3	TGTGCCAGCCAGGAGGGCGGTTTAGATACGCAGTATTTT	CASQEGGLDTQYF
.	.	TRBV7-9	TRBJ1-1	TGTGCCAGCAGCCCCCCGGTCTGGACTGAAGCTTTCTTT	CASSPPVWTEAFF
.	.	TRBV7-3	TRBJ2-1	TGTGCCAGCAGCCGGAGTGGGGCCAGCTCCTACAATGAGCAGTTCTTC	CASSRSGASSYNEQFF
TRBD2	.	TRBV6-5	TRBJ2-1	TGTGCCAGCAGTTATCGACTAGCGGGAGGATACGATGAGCAGTTCTTC	CASSYRLAGGYDEQFF
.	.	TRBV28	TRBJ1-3	TGTGCCAGCAGTTTATTCGGGCAGGGAGAGAACACCATATATTTT	CASSLFGQGENTIYF
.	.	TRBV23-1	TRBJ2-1	TGCGCCAGCAGTCAATGGCGGGGGCAGAGACCTTACAATGAGCAGTTCTTC	CASSQWRGQRPYNEQFF
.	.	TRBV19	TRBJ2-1	TGTGCCAGTAGTATAGGCGAACTATCCTACAATGAGCAGTTCTTC	CASSIGELSYNEQFF
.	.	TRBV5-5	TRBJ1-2	TGTGCCAGCGGACTGACACCTTCTAACTATGGCTACACCTTC	CASGLTPSNYGYTF
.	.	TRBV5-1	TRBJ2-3	TGCGCCAGCAGCTTGGCCTACACAATGCGGAGCACAGATACGCAGTATTTT	CASSLAYTMRSTDTQYF
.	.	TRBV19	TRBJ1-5	TGTGCCAGTAGTATAGCAGGGAACAATCAGCCCCAGCATTTT	CASSIAGNNQPQHF
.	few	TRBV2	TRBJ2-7	TGTGCCAGCAGTGTCCCCGGACAGCCCTACGAGCAGTACTTC	CASSVPGQPYEQYF
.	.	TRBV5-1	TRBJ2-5	TGCGCCAGCAGCAAGGACAGACAAGAGACCCAGTACTTC	CASSKDRQETQYF
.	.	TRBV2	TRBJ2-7	TGTGCCAGCAGTTCTACGACAGGTTGGGAGCAGTACTTC	CASSSTTGWEQYF
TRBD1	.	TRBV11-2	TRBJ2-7	TGTGCCAGCAGCCGGACAGGGGGGTTTCTTGACGAGCAGTACTTC	CASSRTGGFLDEQYF
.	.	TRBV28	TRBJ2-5	TGTGCCAGCACTCCTGGGAGGCAAGAGACCCAGTACTTC	CASTPGRQETQYF
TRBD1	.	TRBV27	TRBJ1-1	TGTGCCAGCAGTTTATTTACGACAGGGGTGAACACTGAAGCTTTCTTT	CASSLFTTGVNTEAFF
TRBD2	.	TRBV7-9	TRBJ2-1	TGTGCCAGCAGCGACCCGGGACTAGGGAATTTCGATGAGCAGTTCTTC	CASSDPGLGNFDEQFF
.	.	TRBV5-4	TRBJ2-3	TGTGCCAGCAGCTTGATCAGCACAGATACGCAGTATTTT	CASSLISTDTQYF
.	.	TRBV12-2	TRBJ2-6	TGTGCAAGTCGCGATCTTAGCTCCACACAAAGTCGGGCCAACGTCCTGACTTTC	CASRDLSSTQSRANVLTF
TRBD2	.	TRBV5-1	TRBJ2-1	TGCGCCAGCAGCTTTAGCGGGAGAAATAACAATGAGCAGTTCTTC	CASSFSGRNNNEQFF
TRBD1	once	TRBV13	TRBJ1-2	TGTGCCAGCAGCCCGGGACAGGATTTTAACTATGGCTACACCTTC	CASSPGQDFNYGYTF
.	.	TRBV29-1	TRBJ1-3	TGCAGCGCCCGGACAGAGTTCTCTGGAAACACCATATATTTT	CSARTEFSGNTIYF
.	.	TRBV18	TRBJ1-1	TGTGCCAGCTCATACAGGGAAGGAGAAGCTTTCTTT	CASSYREGEAFF
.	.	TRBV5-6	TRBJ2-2	TGTGCCAGCAGCTCGGGGATGGGAATATACACCGGGGAGCTGTTTTTT	CASSSGMGIYTGELFF
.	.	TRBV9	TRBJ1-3	TGTGCCAGCAGCGTAGACGGGGACACCATATATTTT	CASSVDGDTIYF
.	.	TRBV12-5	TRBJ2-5	TGTGCTAGTGGTTTGAGCGGAGGAGAGACCCAGTACTTC	CASGLSGGETQYF
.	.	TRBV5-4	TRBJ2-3	TGTGCCAGCAACGGGGCCCCGCGGCGGGGAGCAGATACGCAGTATTTT	CASNGAPRRGADTQYF
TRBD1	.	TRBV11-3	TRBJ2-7	TGTGCCAGCAGCTCTTGGACAGGGGGCGGAGAGCAGTACTTC	CASSSWTGGGEQYF
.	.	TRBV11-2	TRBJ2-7	TGTGCCAGCAGTCTACAGGACTACGAGCAGTACTTC	CASSLQDYEQYF
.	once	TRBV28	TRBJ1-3	TGTGCCAGCAGTTTACCAGCAGGCTCTGGAAACACCATATATTTT	CASSLPAGSGNTIYF
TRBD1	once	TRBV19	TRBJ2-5	TGTGCCAGTAGCGACAGGGGAGAGACCCAGTACTTC	CASSDRGETQYF
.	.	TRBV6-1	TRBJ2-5	TGTGCCAGCAGTCTTCAGGGGCAAGAGACCCAGTACTTC	CASSLQGQETQYF
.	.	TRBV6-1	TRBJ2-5	TGTGCCAGCACCGGGGGGCCAGAGACCCAGTACTTC	CASTGGPETQYF
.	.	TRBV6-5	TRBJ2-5	TGTGCCAGCAGTTACGGTTCAGGGCGGAGGCGAGAGACCCAGTACTTC	CASSYGSGRRRETQYF
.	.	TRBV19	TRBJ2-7	TGTGCCAGTGGAACGCGGCCCTACGAGCAGTACTTC	CASGTRPYEQYF
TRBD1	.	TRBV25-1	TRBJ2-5	TGTGCCAGCAGCACCGGGACAGGGGGCCCACTGGGGGAGACCCAGTACTTC	CASSTGTGGPLGETQYF